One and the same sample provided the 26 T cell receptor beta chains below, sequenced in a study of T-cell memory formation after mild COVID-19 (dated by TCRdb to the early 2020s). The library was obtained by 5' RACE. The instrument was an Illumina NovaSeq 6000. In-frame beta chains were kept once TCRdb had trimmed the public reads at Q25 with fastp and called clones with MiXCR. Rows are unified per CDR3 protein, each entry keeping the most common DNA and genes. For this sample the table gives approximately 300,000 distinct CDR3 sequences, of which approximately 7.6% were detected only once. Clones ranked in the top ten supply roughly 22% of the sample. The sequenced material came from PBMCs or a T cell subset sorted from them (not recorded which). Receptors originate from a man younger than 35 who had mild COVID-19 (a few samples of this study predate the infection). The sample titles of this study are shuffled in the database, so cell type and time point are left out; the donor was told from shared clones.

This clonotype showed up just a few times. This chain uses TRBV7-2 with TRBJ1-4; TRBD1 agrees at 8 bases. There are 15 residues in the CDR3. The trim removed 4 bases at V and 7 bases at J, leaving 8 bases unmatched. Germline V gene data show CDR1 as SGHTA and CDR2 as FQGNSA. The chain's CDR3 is CASSSRTGSSEKLFF. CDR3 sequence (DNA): TGTGCCAGCAGCTCCCGGACAGGGTCGAGTGAAAAACTGTTTTTT.

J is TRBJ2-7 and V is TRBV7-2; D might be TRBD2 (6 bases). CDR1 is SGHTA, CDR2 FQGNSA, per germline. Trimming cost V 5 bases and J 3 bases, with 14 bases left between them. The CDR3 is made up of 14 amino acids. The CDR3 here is CASSLDYSGYEQYV. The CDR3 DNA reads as TGTGCCAGCAGCCTAGATTATAGCGGCTACGAGCAGTACGTC.

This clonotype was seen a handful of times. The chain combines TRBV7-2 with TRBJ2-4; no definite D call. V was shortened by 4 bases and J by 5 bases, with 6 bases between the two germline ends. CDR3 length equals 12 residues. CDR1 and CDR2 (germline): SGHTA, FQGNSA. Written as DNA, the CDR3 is TGTGCCAGCAGCTCTACAGAAAACATTCAGTACTTC. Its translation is CASSSTENIQYF.

As DNA, the CDR3 is TGCGCCAGCAGCCGGGCGGGGGGGTCCTACAATGAGCAGTTCTTC. Translated, it gives CASSRAGGSYNEQFF. The V call is TRBV4-1, the J call TRBJ2-1; 9 bases match TRBD2. This CDR3 comprises 15 residues. The J segment lost 1 base and the V segment lost 4 bases, leaving 2 bases of the junction unmatched. Germline values: CDR1 MGHRA, CDR2 YSYEKL.

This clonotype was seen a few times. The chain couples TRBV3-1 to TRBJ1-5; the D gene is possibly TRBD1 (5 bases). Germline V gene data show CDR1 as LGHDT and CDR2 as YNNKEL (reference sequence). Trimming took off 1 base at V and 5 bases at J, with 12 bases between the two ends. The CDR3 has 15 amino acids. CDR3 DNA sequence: TGTGCCAGCAGCCAAGGCAACCGGGGGTATCAGCCCCAGCATTTT. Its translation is CASSQGNRGYQPQHF.

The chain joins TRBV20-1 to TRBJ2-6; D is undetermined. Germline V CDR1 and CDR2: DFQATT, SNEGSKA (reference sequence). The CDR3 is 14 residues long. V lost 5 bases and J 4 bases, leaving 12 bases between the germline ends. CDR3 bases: TGCAGTGCTGCAACTCCGCCCGGGGCCAACGTCCTGACTTTC. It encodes CSAATPPGANVLTF.

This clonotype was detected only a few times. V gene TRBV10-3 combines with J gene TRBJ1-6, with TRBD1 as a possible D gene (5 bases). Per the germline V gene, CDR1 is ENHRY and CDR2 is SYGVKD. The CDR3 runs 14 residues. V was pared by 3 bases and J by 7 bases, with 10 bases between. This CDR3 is CAISDRAGNSPLHF. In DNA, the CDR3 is TGTGCCATCAGTGACAGGGCAGGCAATTCACCCCTCCACTTT.

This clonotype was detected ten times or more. DNA of the CDR3: TGCAGTGCCGTAGACAGTGCTTCACCCCTCCACTTT. Translating it yields CSAVDSASPLHF. The gene calls are TRBV20-1 and TRBJ1-6; tentative D call: TRBD1 (5 bases). The CDR3 spans 12 residues. Germline-derived CDR1 and CDR2 are DFQATT and SNEGSKA (reference sequence). Trimming pared 6 bases from V and 9 bases from J, leaving 12 bases between.

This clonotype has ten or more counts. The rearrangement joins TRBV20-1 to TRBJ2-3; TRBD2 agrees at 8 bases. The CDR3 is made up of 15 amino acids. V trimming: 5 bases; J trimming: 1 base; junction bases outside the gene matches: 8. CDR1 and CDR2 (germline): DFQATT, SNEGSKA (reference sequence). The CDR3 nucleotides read TGCAGTGCTCCCCGGCGGGGGGCCGGCACAGATACGCAGTATTTT. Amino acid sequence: CSAPRRGAGTDTQYF.

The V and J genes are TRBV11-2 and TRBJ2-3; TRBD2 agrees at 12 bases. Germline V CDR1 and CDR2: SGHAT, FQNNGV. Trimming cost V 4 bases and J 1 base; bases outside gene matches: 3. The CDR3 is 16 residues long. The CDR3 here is CASSSRTSGGTDTQYF. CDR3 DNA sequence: TGTGCCAGCAGCTCTCGGACTAGCGGGGGCACAGATACGCAGTATTTT.

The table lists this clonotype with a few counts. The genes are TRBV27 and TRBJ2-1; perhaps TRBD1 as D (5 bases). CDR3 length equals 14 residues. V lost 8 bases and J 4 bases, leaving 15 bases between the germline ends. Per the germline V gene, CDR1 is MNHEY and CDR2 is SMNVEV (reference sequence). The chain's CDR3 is CASAIGAIYNEQFF. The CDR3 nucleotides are TGTGCCAGCGCAATAGGGGCCATTTACAATGAGCAGTTCTTC.

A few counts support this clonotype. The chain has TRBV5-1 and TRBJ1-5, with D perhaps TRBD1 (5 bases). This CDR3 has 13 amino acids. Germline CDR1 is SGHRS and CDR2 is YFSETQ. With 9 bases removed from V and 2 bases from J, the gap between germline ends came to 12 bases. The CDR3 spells CATLQGGNQPQHF. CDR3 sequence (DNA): TGCGCCACACTCCAGGGAGGCAATCAGCCCCAGCATTTT.

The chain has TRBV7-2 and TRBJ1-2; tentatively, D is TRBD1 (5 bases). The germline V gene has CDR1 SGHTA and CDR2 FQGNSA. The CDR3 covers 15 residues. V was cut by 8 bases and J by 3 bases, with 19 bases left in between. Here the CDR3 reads CASFMPREWYYGYTF. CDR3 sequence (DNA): TGTGCCAGCTTCATGCCCAGGGAGTGGTACTATGGCTACACCTTC.

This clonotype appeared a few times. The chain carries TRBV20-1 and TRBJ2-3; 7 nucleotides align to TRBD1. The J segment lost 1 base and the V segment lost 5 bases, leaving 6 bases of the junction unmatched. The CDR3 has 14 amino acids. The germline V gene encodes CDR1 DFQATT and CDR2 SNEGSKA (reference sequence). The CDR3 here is CSARRQGGTDTQYF. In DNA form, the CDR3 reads TGCAGTGCTCGGAGACAGGGTGGCACAGATACGCAGTATTTT.

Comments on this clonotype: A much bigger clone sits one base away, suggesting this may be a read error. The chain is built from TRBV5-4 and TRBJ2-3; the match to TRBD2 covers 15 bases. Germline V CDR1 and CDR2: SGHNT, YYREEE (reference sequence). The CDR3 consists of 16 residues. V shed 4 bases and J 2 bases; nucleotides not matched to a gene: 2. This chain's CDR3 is CASSRTSGGDTDTQYF. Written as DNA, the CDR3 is TGTGCCAGCAGCCGGACTAGCGGGGGGGACACAGATACGCAGTATTTT.

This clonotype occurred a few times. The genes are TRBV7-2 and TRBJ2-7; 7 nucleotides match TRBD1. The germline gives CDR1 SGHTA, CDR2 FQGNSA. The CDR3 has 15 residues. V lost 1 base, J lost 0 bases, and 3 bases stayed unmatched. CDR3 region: CASSLGGGASYEQYV. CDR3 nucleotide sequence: TGTGCCAGCAGCTTAGGAGGGGGCGCCTCCTACGAGCAGTACGTC.

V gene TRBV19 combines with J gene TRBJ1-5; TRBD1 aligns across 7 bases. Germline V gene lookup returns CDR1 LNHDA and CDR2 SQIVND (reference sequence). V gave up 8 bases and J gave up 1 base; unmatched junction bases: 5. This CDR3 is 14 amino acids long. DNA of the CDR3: TGTGCCAGTCCCTCGACAGGGAGCAATCAGCCCCAGCATTTT. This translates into CASPSTGSNQPQHF.

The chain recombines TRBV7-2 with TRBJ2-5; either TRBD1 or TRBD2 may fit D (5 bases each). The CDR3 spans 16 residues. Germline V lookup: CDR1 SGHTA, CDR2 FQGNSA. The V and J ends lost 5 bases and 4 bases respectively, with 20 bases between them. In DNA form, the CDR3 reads TGTGCCAGCAGCCCATCCCACCGGGGCGGAAGAGAGACCCAGTACTTC. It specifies CASSPSHRGGRETQYF. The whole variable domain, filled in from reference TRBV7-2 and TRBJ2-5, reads GAGVSQSPSNKVTEKGKDVELRCDPISGHTALYWYRQSLGQGLEFLIYFQGNSAPDKSGLPSDRFSAERTGGSVSTLTIQRTQQEDSAVYLCASSPSHRGGRETQYFGPGTRLLVL.

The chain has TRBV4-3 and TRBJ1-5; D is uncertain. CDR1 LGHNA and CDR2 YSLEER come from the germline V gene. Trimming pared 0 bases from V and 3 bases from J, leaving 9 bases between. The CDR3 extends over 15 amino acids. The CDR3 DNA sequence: TGCGCCAGCAGCCAAGATCGGGCAGACAATCAGCCCCAGCATTTT. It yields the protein CASSQDRADNQPQHF.

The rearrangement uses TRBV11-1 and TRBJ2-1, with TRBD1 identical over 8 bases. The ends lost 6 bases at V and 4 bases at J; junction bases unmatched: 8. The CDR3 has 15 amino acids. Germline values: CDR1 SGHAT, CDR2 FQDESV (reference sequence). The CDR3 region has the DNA TGTGCCAGCAGATCACGACAGGGGTCATACAATGAGCAGTTCTTC. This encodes CASRSRQGSYNEQFF.

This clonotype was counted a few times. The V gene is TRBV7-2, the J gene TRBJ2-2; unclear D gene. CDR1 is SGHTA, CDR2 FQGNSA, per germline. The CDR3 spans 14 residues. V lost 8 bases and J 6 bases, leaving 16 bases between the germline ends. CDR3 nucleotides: TGTGCCAGCCTCCTTAGGCGAGGCGCCGGGGAGCTGTTTTTT. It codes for CASLLRRGAGELFF.

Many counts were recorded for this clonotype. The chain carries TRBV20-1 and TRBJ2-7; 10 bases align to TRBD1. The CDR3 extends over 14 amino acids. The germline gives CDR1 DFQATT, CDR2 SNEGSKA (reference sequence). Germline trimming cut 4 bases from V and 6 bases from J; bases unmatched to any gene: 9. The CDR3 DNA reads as TGCAGTGCTACTTGGGACAGGGGAGCCTCCGAGCAGTACTTC. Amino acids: CSATWDRGASEQYF.

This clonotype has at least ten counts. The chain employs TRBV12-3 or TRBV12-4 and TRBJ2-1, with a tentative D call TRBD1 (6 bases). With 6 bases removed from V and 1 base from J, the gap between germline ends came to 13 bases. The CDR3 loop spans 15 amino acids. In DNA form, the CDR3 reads TGTGCCAGCAGCTTCCGGGACACGTCCTACAATGAGCAGTTCTTC. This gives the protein CASSFRDTSYNEQFF.

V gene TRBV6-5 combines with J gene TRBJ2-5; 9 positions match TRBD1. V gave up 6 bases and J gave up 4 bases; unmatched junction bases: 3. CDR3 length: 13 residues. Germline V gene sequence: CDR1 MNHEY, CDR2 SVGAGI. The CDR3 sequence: CASRRTGVETQYF. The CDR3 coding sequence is TGTGCCAGCAGACGGACAGGGGTAGAGACCCAGTACTTC.

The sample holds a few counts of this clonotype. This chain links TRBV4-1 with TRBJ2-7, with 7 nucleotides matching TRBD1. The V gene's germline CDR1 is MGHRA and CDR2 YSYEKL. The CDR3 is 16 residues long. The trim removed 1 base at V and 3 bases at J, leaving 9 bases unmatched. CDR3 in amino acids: CASSQAGTGEYYEQYV. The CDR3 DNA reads TGCGCCAGCAGCCAAGCCGGCACAGGGGAGTACTACGAGCAGTACGTC.

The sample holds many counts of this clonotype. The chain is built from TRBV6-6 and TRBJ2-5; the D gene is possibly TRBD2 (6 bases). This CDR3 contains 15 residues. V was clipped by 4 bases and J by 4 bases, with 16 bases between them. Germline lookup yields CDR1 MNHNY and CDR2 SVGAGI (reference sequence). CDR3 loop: CASSFAAGSGETQYF. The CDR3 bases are TGTGCCAGCAGTTTCGCGGCGGGGAGCGGAGAGACCCAGTACTTC.